Each of the 4 T cell receptor beta chains below was sequenced from the same sample in a study of technical replicates of blood from a handful of donors. Using immunoSEQ multiplex PCR, the repertoire was profiled, and TCRdb retains in-frame clones only, with some absent. In the table there are 80,000 to 95,000 clones, 92% of which are singletons. Sample: T cells isolated from PBMCs. These receptors were collected from a human donor in good health.

The chain is built from TRBV30 and TRBJ2-1, with 8 nucleotides matching TRBD1. CDR3 length: 13 residues. Trimming took 5 bases from V and 10 from J; bases not matched to a gene: 10. CDR1 GTSNPN and CDR2 SVGIG come from the germline V gene (reference sequence). CDR3 residues: CAWAPGQVQEQFF. The CDR3 DNA follows: TGTGCCTGGGCACCGGGACAGGTACAAGAGCAGTTCTTC.

This clone showed up just once. The V gene is TRBV5-1, the J gene TRBJ1-1; possible D gene TRBD1, 5 bases. The CDR3 is 13 residues long. The germline V and J ends were trimmed by 4 bases and 10 bases, with 17 bases remaining between them. Germline loops: CDR1 SGHRS, CDR2 YFSETQ. The CDR3 sequence is CASSIFGGVGAFF. The CDR3 nucleotides read TGCGCCAGCAGCATCTTTGGGGGGGTGGGAGCTTTCTTT. Together with reference TRBV5-1 and TRBJ1-1, the CDR3 gives the full variable domain: KAGVTQTPRYLIKTRGQQVTLSCSPISGHRSVSWYQQTPGQGLQFLFEYFSETQRNKGNFPGRFSGRQFSNSRSEMNVSTLELGDSALYLCASSIFGGVGAFFGQGTRLTVV.

In DNA form, the CDR3 reads TGCGCCAGCAGCCAAGGTAGCGGACCCACAGATACGCAGTATTTT. Amino acid sequence: CASSQGSGPTDTQYF. This chain links TRBV4-1 with TRBJ2-3; maybe TRBD2 (6 bases). V lost 1 base to trimming and J lost 2 bases, with 10 bases between them. The V gene's germline CDR1 is MGHRA and CDR2 YSYEKL. The CDR3 has 15 residues.

The rearrangement links TRBV6-1 to TRBJ2-5; maybe TRBD1 (6 bases). Germline-derived CDR1 and CDR2 are MNHNS and SASEGT. Trimming removed 1 base from V and 4 bases from J, with 13 bases in between. The CDR3 length is 15 residues. The CDR3 spells CASSEGPAGVETQYF. CDR3 sequence (DNA): TGTGCCAGCAGTGAAGGTCCCGCAGGGGTAGAGACCCAGTACTTC.